These 6 T cell receptor beta chains were sequenced from one sample in a study of T cell repertoires in cytomegalovirus infection (dated by TCRdb to 2018 to 2020). Instrument on record: Illumina HiSeq 1500. Starting from the raw public reads, TCRdb applied fastp trimming at Q25, assembled clones with MiXCR and retained in-frame beta chains. Rows with a matching CDR3 protein are joined into one entry that keeps the most common DNA and genes. The sample table shows 740,000 or so distinct CDR3 sequences, and about a third are seen once. Roughly 2.9% of the sample belongs to the ten largest clones. Sequencing input: PBMCs. These receptors were obtained from a human donor in good health (CMV status not recorded). Some clones in this sample may be carry-over from other donors' samples.

Of note for this clonotype: One junction end does not reproduce the germline sequence, and a read error may be involved. The J gene is TRBJ2-1, the V gene TRBV7-2; the match to TRBD1 covers 8 bases. Germline CDR1 is SGHTA and CDR2 is FQGNSA. The CDR3 length is 15 residues. This CDR3 is CDSSLTQGVFNEQFF. CDR3 in DNA: TGTGACAGCAGCTTAACACAGGGGGTCTTCAATGAGCAGTTCTTC. The full variable domain, in which reference TRBV7-2 and TRBJ2-1 provide the parts outside the CDR3, is GAGVSQSPSNKVTEKGKDVELRCDPISGHTALYWYRQSLGQGLEFLIYFQGNSAPDKSGLPSDRFSAERTGGSVSTLTIQRTQQEDSAVYLCDSSLTQGVFNEQFFGPGTRLTVL.

The genes are TRBV7-2 and TRBJ2-7; no definite D call. V shed 3 bases and J shed 6 bases, with 9 bases lying between them. The germline V gene encodes CDR1 SGHTA and CDR2 FQGNSA. The CDR3 sequence is 12 residues long. The CDR3 DNA sequence: TGTGCCAGCAGCTTTAGTCGTACCGAGCAGTACTTC. Translating gives CASSFSRTEQYF.

CDR3 residues: CASSSSTGDEKLFF. The DNA of the CDR3 is TGTGCCAGCAGTTCCTCGACAGGGGATGAAAAACTGTTTTTT. The chain recombines TRBV28 with TRBJ1-4, with 8 bases aligning to TRBD1. V dropped 4 bases and J dropped 6; count of bases not matched to a gene: 4. CDR1 and CDR2 from the germline V gene are MDHEN and SYDVKM. This CDR3 has 14 amino acids.

The genes are TRBV12-3 or TRBV12-4 and TRBJ2-2; no definite D call. Trimming cost V 6 bases and J 0 bases, with 11 bases left between them. The CDR3 length is 15 residues. The DNA for the CDR3 is TGTGCCAGCAGCCCAGCAGACGCGAACACCGGGGAGCTGTTTTTT. Residues: CASSPADANTGELFF.

The V call is TRBV6-6, the J call TRBJ1-2; no clear D gene. This CDR3 contains 12 residues. The ends were cut back, 5 bases at V and 13 bases at J, with 17 bases in the middle. Per the germline V gene, CDR1 is MNHNY and CDR2 is SVGAGI (reference sequence). The CDR3 coding sequence is TGTGCCAGCAGTGCCGGGCCCGGCCTATTCACCTTC. This translates into CASSAGPGLFTF.

On this clonotype: Being one base from a much bigger clone, this may be a read error. The genes are TRBV7-9 and TRBJ1-4; D gene ambiguous. CDR3 length equals 15 residues. Trimming cost V 3 bases and J 0 bases, with 8 bases left between them. Germline V gives CDR1 SEHNR, CDR2 FQNEAQ (reference sequence). The CDR3 region has the DNA TGTGCCAGCAGCTTTAAAGGAACAACTAATGAAAAACTGTTTTTT. As protein: CASSFKGTTNEKLFF.